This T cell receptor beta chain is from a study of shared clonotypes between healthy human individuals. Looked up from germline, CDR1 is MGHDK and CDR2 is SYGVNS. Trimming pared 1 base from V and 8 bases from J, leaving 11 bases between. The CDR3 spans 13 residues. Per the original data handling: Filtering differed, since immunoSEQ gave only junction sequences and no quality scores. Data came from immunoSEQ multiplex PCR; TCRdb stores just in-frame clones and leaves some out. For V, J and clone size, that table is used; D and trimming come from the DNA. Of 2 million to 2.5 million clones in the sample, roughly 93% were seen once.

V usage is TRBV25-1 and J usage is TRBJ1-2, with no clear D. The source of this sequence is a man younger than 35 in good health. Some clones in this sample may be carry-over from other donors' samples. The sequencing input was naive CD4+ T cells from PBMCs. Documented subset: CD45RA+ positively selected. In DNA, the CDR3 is TGTGCCAGCAGTGAATCCTGGAACGTGGGCTACACCTTC. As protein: CASSESWNVGYTF.